Shown below are 2 T cell receptor beta chains from a single sample sequenced in a study of shared clonotypes between healthy human individuals. Repertoires were generated with immunoSEQ multiplex PCR, while TCRdb's copy carries only in-frame clones and drops some. This table holds some 2,100,000 clones, about 93% found once. CD45RO-negative CD8 cells positively selected for CCR7 made up the naive population, which excluded terminally differentiated effector memory CD45RA+ cells. Sequenced: naive CD8+ T cells from PBMCs. The origin of the receptors is a young man in good health. Some clones in this sample may be carry-over from other donors' samples.

This chain links TRBV29-1 with TRBJ2-3; maybe TRBD2 (5 bases). The CDR3 spans 16 residues. V was trimmed by 7 bases and J by 5 bases, leaving 25 bases between them. In germline, CDR1 is SQVTM, CDR2 ANQGSEA. CDR3 bases: TGCAGCGCCCCCCAGGCCTCCGAGGGCCGAGTAGATACGCAGTATTTT. Amino acids: CSAPQASEGRVDTQYF.

The chain recombines TRBV2 with TRBJ2-3; a weak D match, TRBD2 (6 bases). The germline CDR1 and CDR2 sequences are SNHLY and FYNNEI. The V gene lost 7 bases and the J gene lost 9 bases, with 23 bases spanning the gap. The CDR3 has 15 amino acids. The CDR3, as DNA: TGTGCCAGCACCCAATTGCGGGGTCCTCCTCACACGCAGTATTTT. Translated, it gives CASTQLRGPPHTQYF.